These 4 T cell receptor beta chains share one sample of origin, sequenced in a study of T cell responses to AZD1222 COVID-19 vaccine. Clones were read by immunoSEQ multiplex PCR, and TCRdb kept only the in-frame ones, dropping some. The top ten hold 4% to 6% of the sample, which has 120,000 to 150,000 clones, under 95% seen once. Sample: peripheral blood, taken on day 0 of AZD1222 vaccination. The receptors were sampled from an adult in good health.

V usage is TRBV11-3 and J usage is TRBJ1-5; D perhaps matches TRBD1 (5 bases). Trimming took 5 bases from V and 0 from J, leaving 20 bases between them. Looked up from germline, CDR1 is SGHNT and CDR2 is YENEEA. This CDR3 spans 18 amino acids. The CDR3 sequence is CASSRDFGASYSNQPQHF. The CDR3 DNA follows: TGTGCCAGCAGCCGCGACTTCGGGGCCAGCTATAGCAATCAGCCCCAGCATTTT. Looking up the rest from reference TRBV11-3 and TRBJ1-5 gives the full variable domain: EAGVVQSPRYKIIEKKQPVAFWCNPISGHNTLYWYLQNLGQGPELLIRYENEEAVDDSQLPKDRFSAERLKGVDSTLKIQPAELGDSAVYLCASSRDFGASYSNQPQHFGDGTRLSIL.

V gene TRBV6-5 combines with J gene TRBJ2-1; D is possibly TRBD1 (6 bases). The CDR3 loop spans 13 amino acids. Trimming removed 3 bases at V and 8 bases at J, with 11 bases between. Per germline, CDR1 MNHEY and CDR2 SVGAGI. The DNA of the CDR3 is TGTGCCAGCAGTTATTACAGGGACGATGAGCAGTTCTTC. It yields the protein CASSYYRDDEQFF.

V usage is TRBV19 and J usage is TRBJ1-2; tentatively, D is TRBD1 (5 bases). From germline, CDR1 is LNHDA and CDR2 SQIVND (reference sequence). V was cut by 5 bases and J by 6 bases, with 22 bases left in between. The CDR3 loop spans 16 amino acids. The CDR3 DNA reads TGTGCCAGTAGTGAAACGCTTCGCAAGGGACCCCATGGCTACACCTTC. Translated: CASSETLRKGPHGYTF. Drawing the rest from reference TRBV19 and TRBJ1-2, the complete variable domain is DGGITQSPKYLFRKEGQNVTLSCEQNLNHDAMYWYRQDPGQGLRLIYYSQIVNDFQKGDIAEGYSVSREKKESFPLTVTSAQKNPTAFYLCASSETLRKGPHGYTFGSGTRLTVV.

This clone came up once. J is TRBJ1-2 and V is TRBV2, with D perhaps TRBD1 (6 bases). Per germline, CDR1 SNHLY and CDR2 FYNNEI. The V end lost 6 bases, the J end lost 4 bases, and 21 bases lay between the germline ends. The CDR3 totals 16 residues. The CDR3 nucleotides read TGTGCCAGCAGACATGTGACCGGGGGCGGACCCTATGGCTACACCTTC. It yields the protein CASRHVTGGGPYGYTF.